The 5 T cell receptor beta chains given below trace back to one sample, sequenced in a study of shared clonotypes between healthy human individuals. This table comes from immunoSEQ multiplex PCR, and its TCRdb copy is limited to in-frame clones, with some not included. The profile covers approximately 1.5 million clones, with around 98% appearing a single time and roughly 0.45% taken by the ten largest. Sequenced material: naive CD4+ T cells sorted from blood. Indicated subset: CD45RA+ positively selected. The receptors originated from a man under 40 in good health.

The rearrangement joins TRBV5-1 to TRBJ1-2; 11 bases agree with TRBD1. V was pared by 4 bases and J by 7 bases, with 6 bases of the junction left unmatched. Germline CDR1 reads SGHRS; CDR2 reads YFSETQ. This CDR3 spans 14 amino acids. The CDR3 DNA reads as TGCGCCAGCAGCGGATCCGGGACAGGGGGTGGCTACACCTTC. It specifies CASSGSGTGGGYTF.

The chain joins TRBV4-2 to TRBJ1-3; no firm D call. This CDR3 region has 12 residues. Germline V gives CDR1 LGHNA, CDR2 YNFKEQ. V was shortened by 1 base and J by 4 bases, with 2 bases between the two germline ends. CDR3 protein: CASSQGGNTIYF. The CDR3 bases are TGTGCCAGCAGCCAAGGGGGAAACACCATATATTTT.

The chain combines TRBV6-6 with TRBJ2-3; 10 bases are a match to TRBD1. This CDR3 is 15 amino acids long. V gave up 7 bases and J gave up 3 bases; unmatched junction bases: 7. Germline V gene data show CDR1 as MNHNY and CDR2 as SVGAGI (reference sequence). The CDR3 nucleotides are TGTGCCAGCATTTCGACAGGGGGCAGGACAGATACGCAGTATTTT. The encoded protein is CASISTGGRTDTQYF.

As concerns this clone: Additional DNA sequences in this sample encode the identical CDR3. The chain links TRBV7-2 to TRBJ1-1; tentative D call: TRBD1 (6 bases). Germline values: CDR1 SGHTA, CDR2 FQGNSA. V lost 5 bases and J lost 1, with 8 bases in between. This CDR3 region has 13 residues. CDR3 sequence: CASSLDRNTEAFF. The DNA for the CDR3 is TGTGCCAGCAGCCTGGACAGGAACACTGAAGCTTTCTTT.

This chain uses TRBV18 with TRBJ1-2; 12 nucleotides agree with TRBD1. Looked up from germline, CDR1 is KGHSH and CDR2 is LQKENI. CDR3 size: 14 residues. V was pared by 4 bases and J by 8 bases, with 5 bases of the junction left unmatched. The CDR3 nucleotides read TGTGCCAGCTCACGGGACAGGGGGCTATGGGGCTACACCTTC. The encoded protein is CASSRDRGLWGYTF.